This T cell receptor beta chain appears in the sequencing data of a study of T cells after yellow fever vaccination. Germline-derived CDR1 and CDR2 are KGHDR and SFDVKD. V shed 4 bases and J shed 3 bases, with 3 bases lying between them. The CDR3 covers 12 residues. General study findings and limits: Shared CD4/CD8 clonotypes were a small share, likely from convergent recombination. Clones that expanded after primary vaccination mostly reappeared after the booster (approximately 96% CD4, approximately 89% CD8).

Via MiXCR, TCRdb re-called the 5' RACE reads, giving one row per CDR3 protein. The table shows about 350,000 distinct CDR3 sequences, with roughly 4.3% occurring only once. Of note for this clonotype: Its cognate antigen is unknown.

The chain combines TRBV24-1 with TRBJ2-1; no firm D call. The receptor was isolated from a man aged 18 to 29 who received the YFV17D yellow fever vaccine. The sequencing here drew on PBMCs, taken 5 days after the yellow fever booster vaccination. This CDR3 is CATSDGYNEQFF. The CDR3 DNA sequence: TGTGCCACCAGTGACGGCTACAATGAGCAGTTCTTC.